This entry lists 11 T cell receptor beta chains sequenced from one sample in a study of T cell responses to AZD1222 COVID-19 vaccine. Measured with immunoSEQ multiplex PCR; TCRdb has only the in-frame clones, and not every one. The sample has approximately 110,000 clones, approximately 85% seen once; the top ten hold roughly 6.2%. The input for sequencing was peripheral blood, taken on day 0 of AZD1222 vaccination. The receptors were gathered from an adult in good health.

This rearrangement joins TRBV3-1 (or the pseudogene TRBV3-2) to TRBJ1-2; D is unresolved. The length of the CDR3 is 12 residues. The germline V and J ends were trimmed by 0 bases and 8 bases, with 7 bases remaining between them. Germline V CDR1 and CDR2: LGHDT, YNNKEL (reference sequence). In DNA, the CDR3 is TGTGCCAGCAGCCAAGATCTTGGGGGCTACACCTTC. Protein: CASSQDLGGYTF.

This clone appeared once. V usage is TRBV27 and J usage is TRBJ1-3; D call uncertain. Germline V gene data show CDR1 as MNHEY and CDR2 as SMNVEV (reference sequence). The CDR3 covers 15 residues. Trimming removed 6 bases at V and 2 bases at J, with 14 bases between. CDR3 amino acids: CASSQDFFAGNTIYF. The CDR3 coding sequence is TGTGCCAGCAGCCAGGACTTCTTTGCTGGAAACACCATATATTTT.

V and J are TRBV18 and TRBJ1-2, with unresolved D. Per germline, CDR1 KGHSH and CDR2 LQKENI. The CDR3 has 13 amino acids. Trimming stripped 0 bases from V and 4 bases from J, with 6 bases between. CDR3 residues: CASSPPGAYGYTF. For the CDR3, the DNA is TGTGCCAGCTCACCACCAGGTGCCTATGGCTACACCTTC.

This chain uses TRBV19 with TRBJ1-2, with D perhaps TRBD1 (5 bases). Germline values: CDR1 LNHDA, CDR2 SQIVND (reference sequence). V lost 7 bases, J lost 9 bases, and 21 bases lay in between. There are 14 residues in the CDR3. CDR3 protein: CASTKLGTSVSYTF. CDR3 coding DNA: TGTGCCAGTACCAAACTTGGGACCTCGGTGAGCTACACCTTC.

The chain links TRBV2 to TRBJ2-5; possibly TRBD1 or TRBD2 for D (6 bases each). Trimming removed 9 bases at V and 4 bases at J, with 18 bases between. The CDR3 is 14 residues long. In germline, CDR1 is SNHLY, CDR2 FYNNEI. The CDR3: CASLYGGPPETQYF. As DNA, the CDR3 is TGTGCCAGTCTGTACGGGGGCCCTCCAGAGACCCAGTACTTC.

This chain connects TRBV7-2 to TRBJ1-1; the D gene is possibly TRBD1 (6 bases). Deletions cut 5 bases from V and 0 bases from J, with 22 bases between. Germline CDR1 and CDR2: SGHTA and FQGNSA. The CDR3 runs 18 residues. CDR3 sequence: CASSTKDDRLVLNTEAFF. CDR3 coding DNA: TGTGCCAGCAGCACTAAGGATGACAGGCTTGTATTGAACACTGAAGCTTTCTTT.

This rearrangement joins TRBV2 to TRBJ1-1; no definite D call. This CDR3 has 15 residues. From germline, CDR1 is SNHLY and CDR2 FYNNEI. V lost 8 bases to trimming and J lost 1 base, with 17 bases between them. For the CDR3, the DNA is TGTGCCAGCGGACGGGGTGGGCCGGGGAACACTGAAGCTTTCTTT. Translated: CASGRGGPGNTEAFF.

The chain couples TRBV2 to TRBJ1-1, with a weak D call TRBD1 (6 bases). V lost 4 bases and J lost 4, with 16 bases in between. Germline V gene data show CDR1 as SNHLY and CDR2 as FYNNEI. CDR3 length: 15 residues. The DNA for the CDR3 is TGTGCCAGCAGTGTAAAGGGGGGGCTTGGCACTGAAGCTTTCTTT. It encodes CASSVKGGLGTEAFF.

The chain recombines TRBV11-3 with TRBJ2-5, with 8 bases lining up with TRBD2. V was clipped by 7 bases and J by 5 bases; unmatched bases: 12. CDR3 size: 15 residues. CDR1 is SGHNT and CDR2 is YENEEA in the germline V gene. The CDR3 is CASTPESRGGETQYF. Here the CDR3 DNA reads TGTGCCAGCACCCCCGAATCCCGGGGGGGGGAGACCCAGTACTTC.

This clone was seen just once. The CDR3 nucleotides read TGCGCCAGCAGCGTGGGGACAGGGGTAGAGAATGAGCAGTTCTTC. This codes for CASSVGTGVENEQFF. This chain connects TRBV5-1 to TRBJ2-1; 10 bases map to TRBD1. The CDR3 sequence is 15 residues long. After removal of 4 bases from V and 7 bases from J, the junction contained 8 bases not matched to a gene. In germline, CDR1 is SGHRS, CDR2 YFSETQ.

The CDR3 reads CASSYWGELFF. The CDR3 DNA reads as TGTGCCAGCAGCTACTGGGGGGAGCTGTTTTTT. The chain links TRBV7-2 to TRBJ2-2; no definite D call. CDR1 and CDR2 from the germline V gene are SGHTA and FQGNSA. There are 11 residues in the CDR3. V lost 4 bases, J lost 8 bases, and 5 bases lay in between.